A selection of T cell receptor beta chains follows, all from one sample in a study of blood T cell repertoires in COVID-19. Here immunoSEQ multiplex PCR was the method, and the copy in TCRdb shows in-frame clones only, minus some. There are over 60,000 clones in the sample; approximately 91% occur only once, and around 2.7% lies in the top ten. The sequencing sample was made of peripheral blood. These receptors came from a man between 65 and 80 years old with active or convalescent COVID-19. Both conserved end residues are part of each CDR3. A D gene is named only where the DNA matches it firmly. Not every row has a clone size; where given, it reads once, few, many or a size class.

j_gene	v_gene	abundance	d_gene	CDR3nt	CDR3aa
TRBJ2-3	TRBV2	once	TRBD2	TGTGCCAGCAGGCGTGTAGCGGGGGCAACCGATACGCAGTATTTT	CASRRVAGATDTQYF
TRBJ1-1	TRBV2	.	.	TGTGCCAGCAGTGAACGGGGGACGGTTCGCGGCACTGAAGCTTTCTTT	CASSERGTVRGTEAFF
TRBJ1-2	TRBV19	few	TRBD1	TGTGCCAGTAGTACCCGACAGGGGGCGCGGACCTATGGCTACACCTTC	CASSTRQGARTYGYTF
TRBJ1-4	TRBV7-6	.	.	TGTGCCAGCAGCTCCCCAGAGAGTGGGGGGAATGAAAAACTGTTTTTT	CASSSPESGGNEKLFF
TRBJ2-6	TRBV30	.	.	TGTGCCTGGGCGGTGGGGGCCAACGTCCTGACTTTC	CAWAVGANVLTF
TRBJ1-6	TRBV6-1	.	.	TGTGCCAGCAGTGAAGGGAGACTGGCACCCCTCCACTTT	CASSEGRLAPLHF
TRBJ2-3	TRBV7-2	.	TRBD2	TGTGCCAGCAGCCACCAGCGGACTAGCGGGGATACTATCACAGATACGCAGTATTTT	CASSHQRTSGDTITDTQYF
TRBJ1-5	TRBV15	.	.	TGTGCCACCAGCAGAGAGGTCGAGGGAATACAGCCCCAGCATTTT	CATSREVEGIQPQHF
TRBJ2-4	TRBV7-2	.	.	TGTGCCAGCAGCTTAAGGGGGGGCCTAAACATTCAGTACTTC	CASSLRGGLNIQYF
TRBJ2-3	TRBV30	.	TRBD2	TGTGCCTGGAGTGATGGACTAGCGGGGAGCACAGATACGCAGTATTTT	CAWSDGLAGSTDTQYF
TRBJ2-6	TRBV4-2	.	.	TGTGCCAGCAGCTCAGGAGGGGCCAGGCCAACTGGTGGGGCCAACGTCCTGACTTTC	CASSSGGARPTGGANVLTF
TRBJ1-6	TRBV2	once	TRBD1	TGTGCCAGCAGTGTCCAGGGGGAAAATTCACCCCTCCACTTT	CASSVQGENSPLHF
TRBJ1-1	TRBV6-5	few	TRBD1	TGTGCCAGCAGTTACCGACAGGGGGCGGGAGGCACTGAAGCTTTCTTT	CASSYRQGAGGTEAFF
TRBJ2-3	TRBV7-2	.	TRBD2	TGTGCCAGCAGCTTAGTAGTAGCGGGAGGAGATACGCAGTATTTT	CASSLVVAGGDTQYF
TRBJ1-4	TRBV3-1/TRBV3-2	.	.	TGTGCCGCCGGAGGGCCTAATGAAAAACTGTTTTTT	CAAGGPNEKLFF
TRBJ2-3	TRBV5-6	.	.	TGTGCCAGCAGCTTGCGGGAAACAGATACGCAGTATTTT	CASSLRETDTQYF
TRBJ2-7	TRBV2	.	.	TGTGCCAGCAGTGAAGGGTACCCCCAGTACGAGCAGTACTTC	CASSEGYPQYEQYF
TRBJ1-6	TRBV5-1	.	.	TGCGCCAGCAGCCCCACCGGGACATCTGGGAATTCACCCCTCCACTTT	CASSPTGTSGNSPLHF